The clone carrying this TCR beta chain was seen at least ten times. Antigen: not known. The data belong to a study of beta chain features in type 1 diabetes. Study-level points and caveats: Fewer junction insertions and more nucleotide deletions appeared in type 1 diabetes patients. Among patients, naive, central memory and Treg TCRB repertoires appeared more similar than among healthy donors. There was a moderate but significant shortening of TCRB CDR3s in all four CD4+ subsets of Type 1 diabetes patients.

Expressed TCRB transcripts were sequenced because the entire RNA isolate underwent reverse transcription. Using immunoSEQ multiplex PCR, the repertoire was profiled, and TCRdb retains in-frame clones only, with some absent. The sample contains around 320,000 clones, 12% to 15% of which appear only once. The CDR3 covers 14 residues. The V segment lost 5 bases and the J segment 11 bases; nucleotides outside the gene matches: 14. Germline CDR1 LNHDA, CDR2 SQIVND (reference sequence). Source material: central memory CD4+ T cells from blood. The TCR comes from a man aged 25 to 45 in good health. This rearrangement joins TRBV19 to TRBJ1-1; 7 positions match TRBD1. This CDR3 reads CASSFSTGAIGAFF. For the CDR3, the DNA is TGTGCCAGTAGTTTCTCAACAGGGGCTATTGGGGCTTTCTTT.